What follows are 31 T cell receptor beta chains derived from one specimen sequenced in a study of blood T cell repertoires in COVID-19. Measured with immunoSEQ multiplex PCR; TCRdb has only the in-frame clones, and not every one. The table has nearly 45,000 clones, around 80% seen once. Sequencing was performed on peripheral blood. These receptors came from a human donor in a cohort sampled during active COVID-19.

The gene calls are TRBV3-1 (or the pseudogene TRBV3-2) and TRBJ2-1, with D hard to call. This CDR3 has 14 amino acids. CDR1 is LGHDT, CDR2 YNNKEL, per germline (reference sequence). The V end was cut by 3 bases, the J end by 6 bases, with 12 bases between. CDR3 DNA: TGTGCCAGCAGCCAGATCGCAGGAACCAATGAGCAGTTCTTC. Translating it yields CASSQIAGTNEQFF.

The V gene is TRBV25-1, the J gene TRBJ2-7, with TRBD1 matching 9 bases. CDR3 length: 17 amino acids. With V trimmed by 0 bases and J by 7 bases, 13 bases remained unmatched. The germline V gene encodes CDR1 MGHDK and CDR2 SYGVNS. This CDR3 is CASSEYRVTGGAEEQYF. The CDR3 nucleotides read TGTGCCAGCAGTGAATATCGGGTAACAGGGGGCGCGGAAGAGCAGTACTTC.

V is TRBV6-5 and J is TRBJ2-7; TRBD1 matches at 7 bases. After removal of 4 bases from V and 6 bases from J, the junction contained 9 bases not matched to a gene. CDR1 is MNHEY and CDR2 is SVGAGI in the germline V gene. The CDR3 covers 14 residues. CDR3 sequence reads: CASSWTGGPSEQYF. The CDR3 coding sequence is TGTGCCAGCAGTTGGACAGGAGGCCCCTCCGAGCAGTACTTC.

The gene calls are TRBV28 and TRBJ2-5; a possible D gene is TRBD2 (6 bases). There are 15 residues in the CDR3. CDR1 and CDR2 from the germline V gene are MDHEN and SYDVKM. With 8 bases removed from V and 5 bases from J, the gap between germline ends came to 21 bases. The CDR3 coding sequence is TGTGCCAGCCATGACGGAGGAGGGGAGGTGGAGACCCAGTACTTC. This sequence encodes CASHDGGGEVETQYF.

The V gene is TRBV30, the J gene TRBJ2-6; a possible D gene is TRBD1 (6 bases). V lost 7 bases to trimming and J lost 3 bases, with 13 bases between them. Germline V CDR1 and CDR2: GTSNPN, SVGIG (reference sequence). The CDR3 covers 14 residues. The CDR3 spells CAFLGGVGANVLTF. CDR3 DNA: TGTGCCTTCCTAGGGGGAGTTGGGGCCAACGTCCTGACTTTC.

V gene TRBV7-9 combines with J gene TRBJ2-6, with D perhaps TRBD1 (6 bases). The germline V gene has CDR1 SEHNR and CDR2 FQNEAQ (reference sequence). CDR3 length: 17 residues. Between the trimmed V and J ends, which lost 2 bases and 0 bases, there was a span of 11 bases. The CDR3 DNA follows: TGTGCCAGCAGCTTACCGGACAGCGACTCTGGGGCCAACGTCCTGACTTTC. Translation gives CASSLPDSDSGANVLTF. Complete variable domain (other parts from reference TRBV7-9 and TRBJ2-6): DTGVSQNPRHKITKRGQNVTFRCDPISEHNRLYWYRQTLGQGPEFLTYFQNEAQLEKSRLLSDRFSAERPKGSFSTLEIQRTEQGDSAMYLCASSLPDSDSGANVLTFGAGSRLTVL.

V and J are TRBV12-3 or TRBV12-4 and TRBJ1-2; D perhaps matches TRBD1 (6 bases). The CDR3 extends over 13 amino acids. V gave up 6 bases and J gave up 8 bases, with 16 bases separating them. For the CDR3, the DNA is TGTGCCAGCAGCCCAGAAGGGGGTCGGGGCTACACCTTC. This gives the protein CASSPEGGRGYTF.

DNA for the CDR3: TGTGCCAGCAGCCGGGACAGGGTGGTTGCTGAAGCTTTCTTT. Its protein is CASSRDRVVAEAFF. The chain carries TRBV11-2 and TRBJ1-1; 9 bases line up with TRBD1. From germline, CDR1 is SGHAT and CDR2 FQNNGV. The CDR3 consists of 14 residues. V shed 5 bases, J shed 6 bases, and the junction held 7 bases outside the gene matches.

This clone was observed at least ten times. CDR3 protein: CSVQQGYEQYF. The CDR3 DNA reads as TGCAGTGTTCAACAGGGTTACGAGCAGTACTTC. The rearrangement uses TRBV20-1 and TRBJ2-7; D possibly corresponds to TRBD1 (6 bases). This CDR3 comprises 11 residues. Germline V gene data show CDR1 as DFQATT and CDR2 as SNEGSKA (reference sequence). V shed 7 bases and J shed 4 bases, with 11 bases lying between them.

This clone was observed a single time. V gene TRBV10-3 combines with J gene TRBJ2-7, with D tentatively TRBD1 (6 bases). V was clipped by 4 bases and J by 3 bases, with 19 bases between them. The length of the CDR3 is 16 residues. Germline loops: CDR1 ENHRY, CDR2 SYGVKD. The CDR3 sequence is CAISAATGKRSYEQYF. The DNA for the CDR3 is TGTGCCATCAGTGCTGCTACAGGGAAAAGAAGCTACGAGCAGTACTTC.

The chain joins TRBV9 to TRBJ2-1, with a tentative D call TRBD2 (5 bases). The V gene lost 0 bases and the J gene lost 2 bases, with 12 bases spanning the gap. Per germline, CDR1 SGDLS and CDR2 YYNGEE. The CDR3 is 16 residues long. The CDR3 region is CASSVGGPRAYNEQFF. The CDR3 DNA follows: TGTGCCAGCAGCGTAGGGGGTCCGAGGGCCTACAATGAGCAGTTCTTC.

CDR3 DNA sequence: TGTGCCAGCAGGCTAGGGGGTTTTAATGAAAAACTGTTTTTT. Protein: CASRLGGFNEKLFF. This rearrangement joins TRBV7-9 to TRBJ1-4; D is perhaps TRBD1 (6 bases). Germline V CDR1 and CDR2: SEHNR, FQNEAQ (reference sequence). This CDR3 comprises 14 residues. The germline V and J ends were trimmed by 6 bases and 4 bases, with 12 bases remaining between them.

The V gene is TRBV5-1, the J gene TRBJ2-1; D is possibly TRBD2 (6 bases). Between the trimmed V and J ends, which lost 4 bases and 8 bases, there was a span of 16 bases. The CDR3 has 14 amino acids. Germline values: CDR1 SGHRS, CDR2 YFSETQ. CDR3 coding DNA: TGCGCCAGCAGCCAAGGGACTGCCGCATATGAGCAGTTCTTC. It yields the protein CASSQGTAAYEQFF.

The chain carries TRBV9 and TRBJ2-7, with D maybe TRBD1 (5 bases). The germline V gene encodes CDR1 SGDLS and CDR2 YYNGEE. The CDR3 has 15 residues. Trimming cost V 4 bases and J 1 base, with 15 bases left between them. The CDR3 coding sequence is TGTGCCAGCAGCTACTCACTTGACAGTTCCTACGAGCAGTACTTC. The encoded protein is CASSYSLDSSYEQYF.

This CDR3 is CASSLPDRAHEQYF. The CDR3, as DNA: TGTGCCAGCAGTTTACCCGACAGGGCCCACGAGCAGTACTTC. This chain joins TRBV28 and TRBJ2-7; 7 positions match TRBD1. Unmatched junction bases numbered 6, after V lost 2 bases and J lost 5 bases. Germline V CDR1 and CDR2: MDHEN, SYDVKM. The CDR3 consists of 14 residues.

J is TRBJ2-3 and V is TRBV15; D not resolved. CDR3 length: 14 amino acids. V dropped 3 bases and J dropped 2 bases, with 9 bases sitting between them. CDR1 and CDR2 from the germline V gene are LNHNV and YYDKDF (reference sequence). The CDR3, as DNA: TGTGCCACCAGCAGGAGATCCGACACAGATACGCAGTATTTT. Protein: CATSRRSDTDTQYF. Using reference TRBV15 and TRBJ2-3 for the parts outside the CDR3, the full variable domain is DAMVIQNPRYQVTQFGKPVTLSCSQTLNHNVMYWYQQKSSQAPKLLFHYYDKDFNNEADTPDNFQSRRPNTSFCFLDIRSPGLGDTAMYLCATSRRSDTDTQYFGPGTRLTVL.

V usage is TRBV6-5 and J usage is TRBJ2-7, with 11 bases matching TRBD2. The junction had 1 base not matched to a gene; V was cut back by 0 bases and J by 0 bases. Germline V lookup: CDR1 MNHEY, CDR2 SVGAGI. This CDR3 is built from 16 residues. CDR3 protein: CASSYSGTSGSYEQYF. CDR3 DNA sequence: TGTGCCAGCAGTTACTCTGGGACTAGCGGCTCCTACGAGCAGTACTTC.

The V gene is TRBV11-2, the J gene TRBJ2-3; TRBD2 is a possible D gene (6 bases). The germline CDR1 and CDR2 sequences are SGHAT and FQNNGV. The germline V and J ends were trimmed by 0 bases and 0 bases, with 10 bases remaining between them. The CDR3 is made up of 16 amino acids. CDR3 sequence reads: CASSLDTGESTDTQYF. CDR3 DNA sequence: TGTGCCAGCAGCTTAGATACGGGGGAAAGCACAGATACGCAGTATTTT. The full variable domain, rest sourced from reference TRBV11-2 and TRBJ2-3, is EAGVAQSPRYKIIEKRQSVAFWCNPISGHATLYWYQQILGQGPKLLIQFQNNGVVDDSQLPKDRFSAERLKGVDSTLKIQPAKLEDSAVYLCASSLDTGESTDTQYFGPGTRLTVL.

This chain connects TRBV28 to TRBJ2-7; 7 nucleotides agree with TRBD1. This CDR3 is built from 14 residues. Per germline, CDR1 MDHEN and CDR2 SYDVKM. The junction had 2 bases not matched to a gene; V was cut back by 2 bases and J by 1 base. CDR3 protein: CASSLTGASYEQYF. CDR3 nucleotide sequence: TGTGCCAGCAGTTTAACAGGGGCGTCCTACGAGCAGTACTTC.

The chain links TRBV7-2 to TRBJ2-6; 8 nucleotides agree with TRBD2. In germline, CDR1 is SGHTA, CDR2 FQGNSA. The junction had 4 bases not matched to a gene; V was cut back by 5 bases and J by 4 bases. The CDR3 contains 15 residues. DNA of the CDR3: TGTGCCAGCAGCCCGGGGGGGATAGGGGCCAACGTCCTGACTTTC. Amino acids: CASSPGGIGANVLTF.

The chain employs TRBV5-4 and TRBJ2-1; D may be TRBD2 (6 bases). CDR1 SGHNT and CDR2 YYREEE come from the germline V gene (reference sequence). The V end was cut by 3 bases, the J end by 4 bases, with 17 bases between. This CDR3 spans 16 amino acids. The CDR3 is CASSSPGTALYNEQFF. In DNA form, the CDR3 reads TGTGCCAGCAGCTCCCCGGGGACTGCTCTTTACAATGAGCAGTTCTTC.

This clone appeared a few times. V gene TRBV19 combines with J gene TRBJ1-3; 7 bases are shared with TRBD1. Germline trimming cut 5 bases from V and 0 bases from J; bases unmatched to any gene: 7. Germline V gene lookup returns CDR1 LNHDA and CDR2 SQIVND (reference sequence). CDR3 length: 16 residues. The CDR3 DNA sequence: TGTGCCAGTAGTCCAAGACAGGGAACCTCTGGAAACACCATATATTTT. Its translation is CASSPRQGTSGNTIYF.

The chain carries TRBV10-1 and TRBJ2-3, with 7 bases that match TRBD1. The germline V gene encodes CDR1 WNHNN and CDR2 SYGVQD (reference sequence). The CDR3 totals 13 residues. The V segment lost 5 bases and the J segment 1 base; nucleotides outside the gene matches: 0. CDR3 sequence reads: CASSQGGTDTQYF. The DNA of the CDR3 is TGCGCCAGCAGTCAGGGGGGCACAGATACGCAGTATTTT.

This clone is a singleton in its sample. The rearrangement links TRBV27 to TRBJ2-3, with 9 bases fitting TRBD1. The CDR3 extends over 16 amino acids. The J segment lost 1 base and the V segment lost 9 bases, leaving 11 bases of the junction unmatched. The germline gives CDR1 MNHEY, CDR2 SMNVEV (reference sequence). CDR3 residues: CASSRTGGAGTDTQYF. For the CDR3, the DNA is TGTGCCAGTTCAAGAACAGGGGGCGCGGGCACAGATACGCAGTATTTT.

The V call is TRBV28, the J call TRBJ2-1; TRBD2 is a possible D gene (6 bases). Trimming pared 1 base from V and 2 bases from J, leaving 12 bases between. Germline V gene sequence: CDR1 MDHEN, CDR2 SYDVKM. CDR3 size: 16 residues. CDR3 nucleotide sequence: TGTGCCAGCAGTTTATTTAGGGCGGGGACCTACAATGAGCAGTTCTTC. Amino acid sequence: CASSLFRAGTYNEQFF.

The V and J genes are TRBV27 and TRBJ2-7; weak D call: TRBD1 (5 bases). Germline V gene data show CDR1 as MNHEY and CDR2 as SMNVEV (reference sequence). The CDR3 length is 15 residues. V was pared by 10 bases and J by 0 bases, with 19 bases between. As DNA, the CDR3 is TGTGCCACCCACCTCCGGGCTGGGGCCTCCTACGAGCAGTACTTC. This translates into CATHLRAGASYEQYF.

The chain recombines TRBV7-2 with TRBJ1-2; TRBD1 matches 7 bases. Per the germline V gene, CDR1 is SGHTA and CDR2 is FQGNSA. CDR3 length: 14 amino acids. The J segment lost 1 base and the V segment lost 3 bases, leaving 2 bases of the junction unmatched. For the CDR3, the DNA is TGTGCCAGCAGCTTGGGGGACAGTAACTATGGCTACACCTTC. It is translated as CASSLGDSNYGYTF.

V and J are TRBV5-1 and TRBJ2-7; 8 nucleotides match TRBD1. The CDR3 has 14 amino acids. V dropped 5 bases and J dropped 2; count of bases not matched to a gene: 6. Looked up from germline, CDR1 is SGHRS and CDR2 is YFSETQ. The CDR3 region is CASSKDRETYEQYF. CDR3 DNA sequence: TGCGCCAGCAGTAAGGACAGGGAAACCTACGAGCAGTACTTC. Complete variable domain (other parts from reference TRBV5-1 and TRBJ2-7): KAGVTQTPRYLIKTRGQQVTLSCSPISGHRSVSWYQQTPGQGLQFLFEYFSETQRNKGNFPGRFSGRQFSNSRSEMNVSTLELGDSALYLCASSKDRETYEQYFGPGTRLTVT.

In this sample, this clone turned up once. The genes are TRBV14 and TRBJ1-6; D might be TRBD1 (5 bases). V shed 1 base and J shed 3 bases, with 16 bases lying between them. The CDR3 length is 18 residues. Germline V gene data show CDR1 as SGHDN and CDR2 as FVKESK. CDR3 nucleotide sequence: TGTGCCAGCAGCCAAGGAGGGGCAGGGAGGTTCTATAATTCACCCCTCCACTTT. Translating it yields CASSQGGAGRFYNSPLHF.

This chain uses TRBV11-2 with TRBJ2-5; 13 nucleotides match TRBD2. Germline V CDR1 and CDR2: SGHAT, FQNNGV. V lost 5 bases and J lost 3; bases outside the gene matches: 3. The CDR3 sequence is 15 residues long. CDR3 amino acids: CASSELAGGKETQYF. The CDR3 DNA follows: TGTGCCAGCAGCGAACTAGCGGGAGGGAAAGAGACCCAGTACTTC.

This chain uses TRBV21-1 with TRBJ2-1; the D call in the table, TRBD1, was not verified against the DNA. TRBV21-1 corresponds to a pseudogene. The CDR3 loop spans 17 amino acids. Here the CDR3 reads CASSQQAGTGDYNEQFF. CDR3 nucleotides: TGTGCCAGCAGCCAACAGGCCGGGACAGGGGACTACAATGAGCAGTTCTTC.